Reported below is one T cell receptor beta chain. This clonotype was found a few times. Its antigen is not yet known. Base quality data are lacking; no much larger clone is found one base away. The treatment or condition label here, explained by the study, means: allogeneic hematopoietic cell transplantation with graft depleted of TCRalphabeta T cells and CD19 B cells. TCRalphabeta/CD19-depleted allogeneic hematopoietic cell grafts were given to the transplant recipients, all of whom were children. This record comes from a study of T-cell reconstitution after alpha-beta-depleted transplantation in children (dated by TCRdb to the mid-2010s). Some background on the complete study: Using TCR repertoire profiling, the study followed T-cell immune reconstitution in a quantitative way in children after TCRalphabeta/CD19-depleted allogeneic hematopoietic cell transplantation.

Trimming costs V 6 bases and J 2 bases, and their ends lie 13 bases apart. Measured from the cysteine to the phenylalanine, the CDR3 is 14 residues long. The read is trimmed to its CDR3 DNA, 42 bases read in frame from base 1. Libraries were constructed by PCR. TCRdb names Illumina HiSeq 2500 as the instrument used. To normalize quantification of the TCRbeta repertoire, the TCR libraries were built with molecular barcoding that relied on unique molecular identifiers. The public reads were quality trimmed at Q25 with fastp and then assembled into clones with MiXCR by TCRdb, keeping productive beta chains. Each CDR3 protein appears once, grouped with its most common genes and DNA. Here the sample has hundreds of thousands of distinct CDR3 sequences; approximately 12% occur a single time. Roughly 2.3% of the sample goes to the ten largest clones. Overall results and qualifications from the work: Apparently early alphabetaT-cell count recovery about two months after transplant reportedly relied on only several hundred rapidly expanded clones derived from non-depleted graft cells. In some patients, the high TCRbeta diversity seen at day 60 was put down to recipient T cells and intrathymic progenitors that had survived conditioning. Hyperexpanded clone frequencies declined over subsequent months; after one year, T-cell counts and TCRbeta diversity were mostly attributed to newly produced T cells.

The receptor was derived from a male patient younger than 18 who had a stem cell transplant for acute myeloid leukemia, so the T cells may come from the graft donor. The rearrangement joined TRBV12-3 or TRBV12-4 to TRBJ2-5, with the D gene not confidently named. The sequencing used PBMCs, mostly from graft donor cells, collected 360 days after TCRalphabeta/CD19-depleted stem cell transplant. The DNA is as follows: TGTGCCAGCAGATCTACTCAGCTTCAAGAGACCCAGTACTTC. This yields the protein CASRSTQLQETQYF.